The 5 T cell receptor beta chains reported below all come from one sample, sequenced in a study of cytotoxic CD8 clonotypes in ibrutinib-treated CLL. Here immunoSEQ multiplex PCR was the method, and the copy in TCRdb shows in-frame clones only, minus some. This table has nearly 300,000 clones, less than 85% appearing once. This material consisted of PBMCs, taken at disease progression, from a patient treated with ibrutinib. Receptors originate from a human donor with chronic lymphocytic leukemia.

This chain uses TRBV14 with TRBJ2-2; TRBD1 is a possible D gene (6 bases). The CDR3 contains 16 residues. Germline loops: CDR1 SGHDN, CDR2 FVKESK. Trimming removed 4 bases at V and 1 base at J, with 13 bases between. CDR3 residues: CASSPRGLLNTGELFF. Here the CDR3 DNA reads TGTGCCAGCAGCCCCAGGGGCCTCCTGAACACCGGGGAGCTGTTTTTT.

This clone came up a few times. This same CDR3 is encoded by further DNA sequences in the sample. The chain joins TRBV7-6 to TRBJ2-7; the D gene is possibly TRBD2 (5 bases). V lost 0 bases and J lost 3, with 6 bases in between. Germline V CDR1 and CDR2: SGHVS, FNYEAQ. This CDR3 has 13 residues. This CDR3 is CASSLAGSYEQYF. CDR3 sequence (DNA): TGTGCCAGCAGCTTAGCAGGGAGCTACGAGCAGTACTTC.

This clone has just one count. The rearrangement links TRBV18 to TRBJ1-2; the match to TRBD1 covers 9 bases. The CDR3 length is 16 residues. Trimming took 1 base from V and 2 from J; bases not matched to a gene: 5. Germline V gene lookup returns CDR1 KGHSH and CDR2 LQKENI. CDR3 amino acids: CASSPLPDRGNYGYTF. The CDR3 nucleotides are TGTGCCAGCTCACCACTTCCCGACAGGGGGAACTATGGCTACACCTTC.

The V and J genes are TRBV29-1 and TRBJ2-1; D is unclear. Per the germline V gene, CDR1 is SQVTM and CDR2 is ANQGSEA. CDR3 length: 14 amino acids. The V end lost 7 bases, the J end lost 8 bases, and 21 bases lay between the germline ends. CDR3 sequence (DNA): TGCAGCGCACCCCTCGGGTCAGACGTTGATGAGCAGTTCTTC. As protein: CSAPLGSDVDEQFF.

V usage is TRBV5-1 and J usage is TRBJ2-7, with D possibly TRBD2 on 7 matching bases. Deletions cut 6 bases from V and 4 bases from J, with 14 bases between. The length of the CDR3 is 13 residues. CDR1 and CDR2 from the germline V gene are SGHRS and YFSETQ. Written as DNA, the CDR3 is TGCGCCAGCAAGGGGGGGTATCCGTACGAGCAGTACTTC. It encodes CASKGGYPYEQYF.